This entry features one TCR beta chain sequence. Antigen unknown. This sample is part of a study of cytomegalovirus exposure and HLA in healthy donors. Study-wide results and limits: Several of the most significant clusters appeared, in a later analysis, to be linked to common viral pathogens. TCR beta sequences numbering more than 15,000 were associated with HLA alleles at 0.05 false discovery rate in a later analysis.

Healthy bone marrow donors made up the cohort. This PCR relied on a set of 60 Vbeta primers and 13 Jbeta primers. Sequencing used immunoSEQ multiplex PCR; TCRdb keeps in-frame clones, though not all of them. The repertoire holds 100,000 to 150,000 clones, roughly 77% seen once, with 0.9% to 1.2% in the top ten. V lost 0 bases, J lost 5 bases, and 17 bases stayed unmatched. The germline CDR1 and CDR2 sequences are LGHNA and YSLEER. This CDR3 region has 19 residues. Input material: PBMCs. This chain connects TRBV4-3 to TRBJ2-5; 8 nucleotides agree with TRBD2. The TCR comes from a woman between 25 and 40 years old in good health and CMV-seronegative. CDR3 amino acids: CASSQDRFVPREAGETQYF. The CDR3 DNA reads TGCGCCAGCAGCCAAGATCGATTCGTTCCGCGGGAGGCCGGGGAGACCCAGTACTTC.